A single sample gave rise to the 9 T cell receptor beta chains below, sequenced in a study of T cells in women clearing cervical HPV infection. Here immunoSEQ multiplex PCR was the method, and the copy in TCRdb shows in-frame clones only, minus some. The sample's table shows about 32,000 clones. The sample consisted of blood buffy coat. Receptors were obtained from a woman between 18 and 69 years old with a cervical HPV16 infection that either progressed to CIN3+ or cleared (not recorded which).

Remarks on this clone: The read halts 3 residues ahead of the CDR3 end, with the missing end drawn from the germline J gene. The gene calls are TRBV10-1 and TRBJ2-3; 11 positions match TRBD2. Germline loops: CDR1 WNHNN, CDR2 SYGVQD (reference sequence). V dropped 1 base and J dropped 6; count of bases not matched to a gene: 6. The CDR3 loop spans 16 amino acids. The CDR3 bases that were read are TGCGCCAGCAGTGAGTTGGGACTAGCGGCGGCCGATACG. This sequence encodes CASSELGLAAADT. The whole CDR3 protein reads CASSELGLAAADTQYF.

With regard to this clone: The read ends 3 residues shy of where the CDR3 ends; the end is completed using the germline J gene. The rearrangement joins TRBV4-2 to TRBJ1-1, with 7 bases that match TRBD1. Germline assignment: CDR1 LGHNA and CDR2 YNFKEQ. V trimming: 1 base; J trimming: 1 base; junction bases outside the gene matches: 9. The CDR3 loop spans 17 amino acids. The CDR3: CASSQVRQGVTNTEAFF. The sequenced part of the CDR3 DNA is TGTGCCAGCAGCCAAGTTAGGCAGGGGGTGACGAACACTGAA.

Concerning this clone: The read finishes 3 residues shy of the CDR3 end, and the germline J gene is used to complete it. V gene TRBV18 combines with J gene TRBJ1-2, with 8 nucleotides matching TRBD1. The CDR3 covers 20 residues. Germline CDR1 reads KGHSH; CDR2 reads LQKENI. The chain's CDR3 is CASSAMTGVQAGALPYDYTF. CDR3 DNA, as far as it was read: TGTGCCAGCTCAGCCATGACAGGGGTTCAGGCGGGGGCCCTTCCCTACGAC. Combining the CDR3 with reference TRBV18 and TRBJ1-2 gives the whole variable domain NAGVMQNPRHLVRRRGQEARLRCSPMKGHSHVYWYRQLPEEGLKFMVYLQKENIIDESGMPKERFSAEFPKEGPSILRIQQVVRGDSAAYFCASSAMTGVQAGALPYDYTFGSGTRLTVV.

As for this clone: Read sequence stops 3 residues before the CDR3 end, and the germline J gene provides the missing end. V and J are TRBV5-1 and TRBJ2-2, with TRBD1 matching over 7 bases. The CDR3 is made up of 16 amino acids. CDR1 and CDR2 from the germline V gene are SGHRS and YFSETQ. The CDR3 loop is CASSLGRRGNNSPLFF. CDR3 DNA (partial): TGCGCCAGCAGCTTGGGGCGCAGGGGGAATAATTCACCG.

As to this clone: The read finishes 3 residues shy of the CDR3 end, and the germline J gene is used to complete it. The chain has TRBV19 and TRBJ2-2; maybe TRBD1 (6 bases). Germline CDR1 and CDR2: LNHDA and SQIVND (reference sequence). Trimming shortened V by 3 bases and J by 1 base, and 18 bases separated the two germline ends. The CDR3 runs to 18 residues. The part of the CDR3 DNA that was read is TGTGCCAGTAGTATGGGTGTTTCCGGGACATGGAACACCGGGGAG. Residues: CASSMGVSGTWNTGE. In full, the CDR3 reads CASSMGVSGTWNTGELFF.

Turning to this clone: The DNA ends 3 residues before the CDR3 does, and the rest of the CDR3 is filled in from the germline J gene. The rearrangement uses TRBV5-6 and TRBJ1-1, with D unresolved. The CDR3 contains 14 residues. The V gene lost 7 bases and the J gene lost 1 base, with 14 bases spanning the gap. Germline CDR1 reads SGHDT; CDR2 reads YYEEEE. CDR3 in amino acids: CASYRTRWNTEAFF. Partial CDR3 DNA: TGTGCCAGCTACCGAACCCGGTGGAACACTGAA.

Concerning this clone: With the read ending 3 residues before the CDR3 end, the germline J gene is used to fill in that end. This sequence joins TRBV18 and TRBJ1-1, with D unclear. Germline loops: CDR1 KGHSH, CDR2 LQKENI. The V end lost 0 bases, the J end lost 2 bases, and 7 bases lay between the germline ends. CDR3 length equals 14 residues. CDR3 DNA, as far as it was read: TGTGCCAGCTCACCACCGTCGGGTAACACTGAA. It encodes CASSPPSGNTE. The whole CDR3 sequence is CASSPPSGNTEAFF.

As concerns this clone: The read stops 3 residues short of the end of the CDR3; the missing end is completed from the germline J gene. The chain recombines TRBV7-2 with TRBJ2-3, with 10 bases matching TRBD1. Germline V gives CDR1 SGHTA, CDR2 FQGNSA. The CDR3 consists of 14 residues. The CDR3 sequence is CASSSRTGGQPQYF. CDR3 DNA, as far as it was read: TGTGCCAGCAGCTCGAGGACAGGGGGTCAGCCG.

As regards this clone: The read falls 3 residues short of the CDR3 end, and the missing part is taken from the germline J gene. The chain combines TRBV11-2 with TRBJ2-5; D is undetermined. Trimming left V 1 base short and J 4 bases short, with 7 bases between. Germline CDR1 is SGHAT and CDR2 is FQNNGV. CDR3 length equals 13 residues. The CDR3 sequence is CASSLGELETQYF. The sequenced part of the CDR3 DNA is TGTGCCAGCAGCTTAGGAGAGCTAGAGACC.